This T cell receptor (beta chain) is from a study of cytomegalovirus exposure and HLA in healthy donors. V gave up 2 bases and J gave up 8 bases; unmatched junction bases: 6. Per the germline V gene, CDR1 is SEHNR and CDR2 is FQNEAQ (reference sequence). CDR3 length: 14 residues. This clone was picked up a small number of times. The PCR was carried out with 60 Vbeta primers and 13 Jbeta primers. Clones were sequenced by immunoSEQ multiplex PCR, and TCRdb holds only the in-frame ones, with some missing. Among approximately 150,000 clones listed, about 74% were seen once. The receptor's source is a male donor in good health and CMV-seronegative. V usage is TRBV7-9 and J usage is TRBJ1-1, with TRBD1 matching 9 bases. The sequenced sample was PBMCs. This CDR3 reads CASSLKGQGLEAFF. CDR3 bases: TGTGCCAGCAGCTTAAAGGGACAGGGATTGGAAGCTTTCTTT.